The rows below give T cell receptor beta chains drawn from one sample of a study of Graves' ophthalmopathy and Graves' hyperthyroidism. One entry per CDR3 protein results from TCRdb running MiXCR on the multiplex PCR reads. Seen here are 680,000 or so distinct CDR3 sequences, about a fifth observed once, and the top ten hold around 6.9%. Sequencing was performed on peripheral blood. The receptors were sampled from a woman between 18 and 29 years old with stable Graves' hyperthyroidism. Some clones in this sample may be carry-over from other donors' samples. The CDR3 runs from the conserved cysteine through the conserved F or W. Fields, in order: J gene, clone size, D gene, CDR3 length, V gene, CDR3 DNA, CDR3 protein. The D gene is left open where the match is weak. Rows give clone size only sometimes, using once, few, many, or a class for an expanded clone.

>TRBJ1-1|NA|TRBD1|15|TRBV5-5
TGTGCCAGCAGCTTCGGGGACAGGGATGAATTTGAAGCTTTCTTT
CASSFGDRDEFEAFF
>TRBJ2-3|once|TRBD1|16|TRBV28
TGTGCCAGCAGTTTTATCGGGACAGCAGACACAGATACGCAGTATTTT
CASSFIGTADTDTQYF
>TRBJ2-2|NA|NA|15|TRBV6-2/TRBV6-3
TGTGCCAGCAGTTACTATCTGACGAACACCGGGGAGCTGTTTTTT
CASSYYLTNTGELFF
>TRBJ1-1|once|NA|13|TRBV20-1
TGCAGTGCTAGAGTTAGGCCAGACACTGAAGCTTTCTTT
CSARVRPDTEAFF
>TRBJ1-2|many|NA|12|TRBV29-1
TGCAGCGCCGTACTGGGTGACTATGGCTACACCTTC
CSAVLGDYGYTF
>TRBJ1-2|many|NA|15|TRBV7-2
TGTGCCAGCAGCTTGACGGGGGGGTACGACTATGGCTACACCTTC
CASSLTGGYDYGYTF
>TRBJ2-7|many|NA|13|TRBV5-1
TGCGCCAGCAGCTCCGAGGAATTTTACGAGCAGTACTTC
CASSSEEFYEQYF
>TRBJ1-5|many|NA|16|TRBV15
TGTGCCACCAAAATAGGGGGGGGTTGGGGCAATCAGCCCCAGCATTTT
CATKIGGGWGNQPQHF
>TRBJ2-4|many|NA|12|TRBV6-2/TRBV6-3
TGTGCCAGCAGTCCACCCGTCGGGGGTCAGTACTTC
CASSPPVGGQYF
>TRBJ2-5|NA|TRBD2|15|TRBV3-1
TGTGCCAGCAGCCAAGCGGGACTAGCGGTGCTAGACCAGTACTTC
CASSQAGLAVLDQYF
>TRBJ2-7|many|TRBD1|16|TRBV6-5
TGTGCCAGCAGTTATAACCACGGGACAGGGGCCTACGAGCAGTACTTC
CASSYNHGTGAYEQYF
>TRBJ1-1|NA|NA|15|TRBV5-1
TGCGCCAGCGGAAAAGACAGGTCGAGGGACACTGAAGCTTTCTTT
CASGKDRSRDTEAFF
>TRBJ1-2|NA|TRBD1|19|TRBV15
TGTGCCACCAGCAGAGATCCACCGGGACAGGGTTTTAAAGACTATGGCTACACCTTC
CATSRDPPGQGFKDYGYTF
>TRBJ1-1|many|NA|14|TRBV5-1
TGCGCCAGCAGCGTAATGGACAGGAACACTGAAGCTTTCTTT
CASSVMDRNTEAFF
>TRBJ1-5|NA|TRBD1|15|TRBV19
TGTGCCAGTAGTACGACAGGGGTGGGGGCTGGGCCCCAGCATTTT
CASSTTGVGAGPQHF
>TRBJ2-5|many|NA|13|TRBV13
TGTGCCAGCAGCTTAAAACTACAAGAGACCCAGTACTTC
CASSLKLQETQYF
>TRBJ1-1|NA|NA|17|TRBV28
TGTGCCAGCAGTTTGTCGGAGAGATACTCTCAGAACACTGAAGCTTTCTTT
CASSLSERYSQNTEAFF
>TRBJ2-7|few|TRBD1|15|TRBV27
TGTGCCAGCAGTCCCCAGCCTTCGGACAGGGACGAGCAGTACTTC
CASSPQPSDRDEQYF
>TRBJ2-7|NA|NA|17|TRBV3-1
TGTGCCAGCAGCCAAGTAACGGCAGGGATTGGTTCCTACGAGCAGTACTTC
CASSQVTAGIGSYEQYF
>TRBJ1-2|many|NA|14|TRBV12-3/TRBV12-4
TGTGCCAGCAGTTTCGGCGGCTCTCTGAGCGGCTACACCTTC
CASSFGGSLSGYTF
>TRBJ2-7|NA|TRBD1|15|TRBV6-2/TRBV6-3
TGTGCCAGCAGTTACCGGACAGGTGATACCTACGAGCAGTACTTC
CASSYRTGDTYEQYF
>TRBJ1-1|NA|NA|15|TRBV10-2
TGCGCCAGCAGTGAGTCGGGTCTGCTGAACACTGAAGCTTTCTTT
CASSESGLLNTEAFF
>TRBJ1-2|many|NA|12|TRBV28
TGTGCCAGCGGGTGGGGGGCCTATGGCTACACCTTC
CASGWGAYGYTF
>TRBJ2-7|NA|NA|11|TRBV7-9
TGTGCCAGCACCTTATCCTGGGATCAGTACTTC
CASTLSWDQYF
>TRBJ1-1|few|NA|11|TRBV20-1
TGCAGTGCTCAGAAGCTTACTGAAGCTTTCTTT
CSAQKLTEAFF
>TRBJ1-1|many|NA|14|TRBV6-1
TGTGCCAGCAGCACACTGACCGCGAACACTGAAGCTTTCTTT
CASSTLTANTEAFF
>TRBJ2-2|NA|TRBD2|15|TRBV28
TGTGCCAGCAGTTTAGCGGGAGTTGATCCCGGGGAGCTGTTTTTT
CASSLAGVDPGELFF